This TCR beta chain was profiled in a study of CD8+CD57+ T cells in acquired aplastic anemia. Study at large: The sorted CD4+ and CD8+ cells yielded an average around 3.2 ug of DNA. Healthy donors had, on average, around 11 million reads for their CD4+ cells.

Genomic DNA templated the TCR beta VDJ and CDR3 profiling. TCRdb analysed the reads with MiXCR anew, one entry per CDR3 protein. The sample lists about 70,000 distinct CDR3 sequences, 45% to 55% occurring once. Remarks on this clonotype: No antigen is known for it.

Study-wide results and limits: The same twenty-nine CD8+ CDR3 sequences occurred in patients and in controls.

The CDR3 totals 16 residues. V dropped 1 base and J dropped 3 bases, with 16 bases sitting between them. Germline CDR1 and CDR2: LGHNA and YSLEER. This rearrangement joins TRBV4-3 to TRBJ2-7, with D possibly TRBD1 on 5 matching bases. The TCR originated in a human donor in good health, serving as a control. What was sequenced was sorted CD4+, CD8+, or CD8+CD57+ T cells (not recorded which) from PBMCs. The CDR3 nucleotides read TGCGCCAGCAGCCAAGCAGGGATGATTAGGAACTACGAGCAGTACTTC. As protein: CASSQAGMIRNYEQYF.